The 20 T cell receptor beta chains reported below all come from one sample, sequenced in a study of blood T cell repertoires in COVID-19. Measured with immunoSEQ multiplex PCR; TCRdb has only the in-frame clones, and not every one. This table has 25,000 to 35,000 clones, about 78% appearing once. Sequencing input: peripheral blood. These receptors came from a boy aged 2 to 9 with active or convalescent COVID-19.

V gene TRBV4-1 combines with J gene TRBJ1-3; no firm D call. The CDR3 loop spans 15 amino acids. V lost 1 base to trimming and J lost 0 bases, with 7 bases between them. Germline V gene data show CDR1 as MGHRA and CDR2 as YSYEKL. In DNA, the CDR3 is TGCGCCAGCAGCCAAGTGCGAGCCTCTGGAAACACCATATATTTT. This translates into CASSQVRASGNTIYF.

V gene TRBV6-6 combines with J gene TRBJ1-1; tentatively, D is TRBD1 (6 bases). Trimming shortened V by 6 bases and J by 0 bases, and 11 bases separated the two germline ends. The CDR3 covers 14 residues. The germline CDR1 and CDR2 sequences are MNHNY and SVGAGI (reference sequence). CDR3 sequence: CASRPTGMNTEAFF. CDR3 in DNA: TGTGCCAGCAGACCGACAGGTATGAACACTGAAGCTTTCTTT.

This clone was detected ten times or more. The CDR3 loop is CASSARLADSGTQYF. The CDR3 DNA reads as TGTGCCAGCAGCGCCCGACTAGCTGATTCCGGGACCCAGTACTTC. This chain connects TRBV9 to TRBJ2-5, with 7 bases aligning to TRBD2. Germline V gene data show CDR1 as SGDLS and CDR2 as YYNGEE. V shed 3 bases, J shed 7 bases, and the junction held 12 bases outside the gene matches. The CDR3 consists of 15 residues.

J is TRBJ2-7 and V is TRBV5-4, with 14 bases identical to TRBD2. V lost 4 bases, J lost 3 bases, and 6 bases stayed unmatched. The germline gives CDR1 SGHNT, CDR2 YYREEE (reference sequence). There are 16 residues in the CDR3. The CDR3 coding sequence is TGTGCCAGCAGCCCGGGACTAGCGGGGGCAATCTACGAGCAGTACTTC. It is translated as CASSPGLAGAIYEQYF.

The chain links TRBV5-1 to TRBJ2-2, with D possibly TRBD1 on 6 matching bases. This CDR3 comprises 15 residues. Germline lookup yields CDR1 SGHRS and CDR2 YFSETQ. Trimming stripped 3 bases from V and 0 bases from J, with 9 bases between. The CDR3 region is CASSSGTPNTGELFF. The CDR3, as DNA: TGCGCCAGCAGCTCCGGGACACCGAACACCGGGGAGCTGTTTTTT.

This rearrangement joins TRBV7-2 to TRBJ1-2, with D perhaps TRBD1 (6 bases). Trimming took 4 bases from V and 4 from J, leaving 16 bases between them. This CDR3 comprises 15 residues. Germline CDR1 SGHTA, CDR2 FQGNSA. CDR3 sequence (DNA): TGTGCCAGCAGCTGGACGGTGACAGGACGCTATGGCTACACCTTC. The encoded protein is CASSWTVTGRYGYTF.

The chain links TRBV5-4 to TRBJ2-7; a possible D gene is TRBD2 (6 bases). V lost 3 bases and J lost 3, with 10 bases in between. The CDR3 runs 13 residues. The germline CDR1 and CDR2 sequences are SGHNT and YYREEE (reference sequence). CDR3 sequence reads: CASSSPTSYEQYF. CDR3 bases: TGTGCCAGCAGCTCCCCGACTAGCTACGAGCAGTACTTC.

The rearrangement uses TRBV7-9 and TRBJ1-1; tentatively, D is TRBD1 (5 bases). The V gene lost 0 bases and the J gene lost 9 bases, with 14 bases spanning the gap. The CDR3 has 14 residues. Per the germline V gene, CDR1 is SEHNR and CDR2 is FQNEAQ (reference sequence). The CDR3 region has the DNA TGTGCCAGCAGCTTAGCATACCAGGGAAAACAAGCTTTCTTT. Protein sequence: CASSLAYQGKQAFF.

The genes are TRBV10-1 and TRBJ2-3; no reliable D call. Germline CDR1 WNHNN, CDR2 SYGVQD (reference sequence). The V end lost 1 base, the J end lost 7 bases, and 9 bases lay between the germline ends. CDR3 length equals 13 residues. CDR3 in amino acids: CASSELKRNTQYF. The CDR3 DNA sequence: TGCGCCAGCAGTGAGTTAAAGAGAAATACGCAGTATTTT.

The J gene is TRBJ1-2, the V gene TRBV3-1 (or the pseudogene TRBV3-2); 7 bases match TRBD1. Germline V lookup: CDR1 LGHDT, CDR2 YNNKEL (reference sequence). The CDR3 runs 13 residues. The V and J ends lost 4 bases and 7 bases, in that order; junction bases with no gene match: 6. For the CDR3, the DNA is TGTGCCAGCAGCCCGTTGACAGGGACTGGCTACACCTTC. Translating gives CASSPLTGTGYTF.

This clone was observed a few times. The gene calls are TRBV19 and TRBJ1-2, with D possibly TRBD1 on 6 matching bases. Trimming took 6 bases from V and 4 from J, leaving 21 bases between them. The germline V gene encodes CDR1 LNHDA and CDR2 SQIVND (reference sequence). The CDR3 extends over 16 amino acids. Here the CDR3 DNA reads TGTGCCAGTAGAGCAACAGGGCCCCAGCGAGGCTATGGCTACACCTTC. This sequence encodes CASRATGPQRGYGYTF.

The chain combines TRBV30 with TRBJ1-1; D is unclear. Looked up from germline, CDR1 is GTSNPN and CDR2 is SVGIG (reference sequence). V lost 2 bases to trimming and J lost 4 bases, with 20 bases between them. The CDR3 totals 16 residues. In DNA, the CDR3 is TGTGCCTGGAGTCCAAGCACTCTCTCGACGGGCACTGAAGCTTTCTTT. As protein: CAWSPSTLSTGTEAFF.

This clone has just a few counts. The genes are TRBV9 and TRBJ1-4; D not resolved. Trimming cost V 0 bases and J 11 bases, with 11 bases left between them. CDR3 length equals 13 residues. The germline gives CDR1 SGDLS, CDR2 YYNGEE. CDR3 coding DNA: TGTGCCAGCAGCGTAGACCCGTCGGGGAAACTGTTTTTT. This gives the protein CASSVDPSGKLFF.

This clone has more than one count but fewer than ten. This sequence joins TRBV6-5 and TRBJ2-2; D is possibly TRBD1 (6 bases). CDR3 length: 15 amino acids. The ends were cut back, 5 bases at V and 5 bases at J, with 15 bases in the middle. Looked up from germline, CDR1 is MNHEY and CDR2 is SVGAGI. CDR3 DNA: TGTGCCAGCAGTCTTCCACCACAGGGAACCGGGGAGCTGTTTTTT. Its protein product is CASSLPPQGTGELFF.

The chain joins TRBV3-1 (or the pseudogene TRBV3-2) to TRBJ2-7; a possible D gene is TRBD1 (10 bases). The CDR3 spans 19 residues. The germline gives CDR1 LGHDT, CDR2 YNNKEL (reference sequence). V lost 0 bases, J lost 4 bases, and 25 bases lay in between. CDR3 nucleotide sequence: TGTGCCAGCAGCCAAGATCGGGACAGGGGAGTAGCGGGAGCATACGAGCAGTACTTC. As protein: CASSQDRDRGVAGAYEQYF.

This clone came up once. The chain has TRBV19 and TRBJ1-6; D is unclear. There are 15 residues in the CDR3. Germline lookup yields CDR1 LNHDA and CDR2 SQIVND (reference sequence). V gave up 8 bases and J gave up 5 bases, with 16 bases separating them. CDR3 sequence reads: CASSGAGLNNSPLHF. The CDR3 DNA is TGTGCCAGTTCGGGTGCCGGACTCAATAATTCACCCCTCCACTTT.

The chain joins TRBV15 to TRBJ1-1; 8 bases fit TRBD1. The CDR3 is 16 amino acids. Germline lookup yields CDR1 LNHNV and CDR2 YYDKDF (reference sequence). Germline trimming cut 1 base from V and 0 bases from J; bases unmatched to any gene: 4. The CDR3 reads CATSRGQGIMNTEAFF. CDR3 nucleotides: TGTGCCACCAGCAGAGGACAGGGGATTATGAACACTGAAGCTTTCTTT.

The genes are TRBV3-1 (or the pseudogene TRBV3-2) and TRBJ2-7; D might be TRBD2 (7 bases). The CDR3 runs 16 residues. The ends were cut back, 4 bases at V and 1 base at J, with 17 bases in the middle. Germline V gives CDR1 LGHDT, CDR2 YNNKEL (reference sequence). The CDR3 here is CASSRGGGSDSYEQYF. The DNA of the CDR3 is TGTGCCAGCAGCCGGGGAGGGGGTAGCGATTCCTACGAGCAGTACTTC.

The count of this clone is one. The CDR3 spells CASSQGETYEQYF. DNA of the CDR3: TGTGCCAGCAGCCAAGGGGAGACCTACGAGCAGTACTTC. The rearrangement joins TRBV3-1 (or the pseudogene TRBV3-2) to TRBJ2-7; tentative D call: TRBD2 (5 bases). Germline lookup yields CDR1 LGHDT and CDR2 YNNKEL (reference sequence). The CDR3 runs to 13 residues. Trimming took off 1 base at V and 2 bases at J, with 6 bases between the two ends.

The chain combines TRBV5-1 with TRBJ1-1; D might be TRBD1 (5 bases). The CDR3 is made up of 11 amino acids. CDR1 is SGHRS, CDR2 YFSETQ, per germline. V was cut by 2 bases and J by 8 bases, with 7 bases left in between. In nucleotides, the CDR3 is TGCGCCAGCAGCTTTGGGGGGGAAGCTTTCTTT. It translates to CASSFGGEAFF.